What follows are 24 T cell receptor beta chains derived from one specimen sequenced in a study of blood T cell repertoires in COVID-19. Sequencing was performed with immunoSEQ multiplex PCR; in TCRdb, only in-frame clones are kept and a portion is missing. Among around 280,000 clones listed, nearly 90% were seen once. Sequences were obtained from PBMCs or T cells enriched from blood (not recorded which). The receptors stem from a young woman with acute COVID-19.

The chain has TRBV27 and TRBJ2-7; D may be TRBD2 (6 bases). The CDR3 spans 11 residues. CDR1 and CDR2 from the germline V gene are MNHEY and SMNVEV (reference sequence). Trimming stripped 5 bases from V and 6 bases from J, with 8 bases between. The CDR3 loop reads CASSAGGEQYF. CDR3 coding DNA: TGTGCCAGCAGTGCCGGGGGCGAGCAGTACTTC.

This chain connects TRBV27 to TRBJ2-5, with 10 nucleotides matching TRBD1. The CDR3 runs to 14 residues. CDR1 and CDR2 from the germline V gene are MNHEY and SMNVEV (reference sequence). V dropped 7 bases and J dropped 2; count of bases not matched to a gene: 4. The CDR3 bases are TGTGCCAGCACGGGACAGGGGCGACAAGAGACCCAGTACTTC. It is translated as CASTGQGRQETQYF.

The CDR3 spells CASSFRLASYNEQFF. The CDR3, as DNA: TGTGCCAGCAGCTTTCGGCTAGCGTCCTACAATGAGCAGTTCTTC. The chain couples TRBV7-9 to TRBJ2-1; a weak D match, TRBD2 (6 bases). Germline CDR1 reads SEHNR; CDR2 reads FQNEAQ (reference sequence). The CDR3 consists of 15 residues. Trimming pared 3 bases from V and 1 base from J, leaving 10 bases between.

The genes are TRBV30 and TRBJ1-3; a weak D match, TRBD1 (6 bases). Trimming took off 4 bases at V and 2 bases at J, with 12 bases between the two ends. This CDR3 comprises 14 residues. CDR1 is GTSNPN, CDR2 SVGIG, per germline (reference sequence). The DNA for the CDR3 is TGTGCCTGGATTTTCTCAGGGGCTGGAAACACCATATATTTT. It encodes CAWIFSGAGNTIYF.

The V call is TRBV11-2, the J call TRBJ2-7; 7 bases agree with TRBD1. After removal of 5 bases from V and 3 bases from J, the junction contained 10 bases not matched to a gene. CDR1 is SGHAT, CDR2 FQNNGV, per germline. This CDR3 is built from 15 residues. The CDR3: CASSLGQLGLYEQYF. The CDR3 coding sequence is TGTGCCAGCAGCCTGGGACAGCTAGGTCTCTACGAGCAGTACTTC.

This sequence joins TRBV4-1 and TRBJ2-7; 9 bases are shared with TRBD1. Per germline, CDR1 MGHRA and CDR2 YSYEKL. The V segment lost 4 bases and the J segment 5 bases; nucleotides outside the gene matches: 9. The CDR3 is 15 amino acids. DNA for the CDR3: TGCGCCAGCAGCCCCTTACAGGGGGCACGAGACGAGCAGTACTTC. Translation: CASSPLQGARDEQYF.

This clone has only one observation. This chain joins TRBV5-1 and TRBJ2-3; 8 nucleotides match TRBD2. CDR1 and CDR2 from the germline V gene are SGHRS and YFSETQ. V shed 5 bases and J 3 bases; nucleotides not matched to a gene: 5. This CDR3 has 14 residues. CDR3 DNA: TGCGCCAGCAGGCGGGGGGTTGAAACAGATACGCAGTATTTT. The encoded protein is CASRRGVETDTQYF.

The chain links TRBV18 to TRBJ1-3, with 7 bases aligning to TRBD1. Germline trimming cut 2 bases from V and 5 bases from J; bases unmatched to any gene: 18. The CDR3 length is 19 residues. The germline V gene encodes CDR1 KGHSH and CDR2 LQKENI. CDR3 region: CASSPGTAEYLHYRNTIYF. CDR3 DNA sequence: TGTGCCAGCTCACCAGGGACAGCCGAGTATCTACACTACCGAAACACCATATATTTT.

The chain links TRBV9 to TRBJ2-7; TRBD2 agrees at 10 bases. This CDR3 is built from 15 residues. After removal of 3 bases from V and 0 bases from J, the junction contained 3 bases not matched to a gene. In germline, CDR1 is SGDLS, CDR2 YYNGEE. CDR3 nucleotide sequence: TGTGCCAGCAGCGAATCTAGCGGGAGCTCCTACGAGCAGTACTTC. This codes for CASSESSGSSYEQYF.

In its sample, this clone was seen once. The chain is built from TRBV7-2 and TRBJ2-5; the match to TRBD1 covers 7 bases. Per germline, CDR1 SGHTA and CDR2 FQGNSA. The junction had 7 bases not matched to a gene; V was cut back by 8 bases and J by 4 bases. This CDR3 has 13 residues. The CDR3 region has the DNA TGTGCCAGCGTACACAGGGGTCGAGAGACCCAGTACTTC. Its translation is CASVHRGRETQYF.

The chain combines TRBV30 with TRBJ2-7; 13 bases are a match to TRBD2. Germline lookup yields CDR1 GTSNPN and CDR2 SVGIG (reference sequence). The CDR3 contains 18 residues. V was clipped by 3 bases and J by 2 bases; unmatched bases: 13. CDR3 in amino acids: CAWSKPGLAGKGAYEQYF. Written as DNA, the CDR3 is TGTGCCTGGAGCAAACCGGGACTAGCGGGAAAAGGGGCCTACGAGCAGTACTTC. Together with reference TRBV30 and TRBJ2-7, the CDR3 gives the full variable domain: SQTIHQWPATLVQPVGSPLSLECTVEGTSNPNLYWYRQAAGRGLQLLFYSVGIGQISSEVPQNLSASRPQDRQFILSSKKLLLSDSGFYLCAWSKPGLAGKGAYEQYFGPGTRLTVT.

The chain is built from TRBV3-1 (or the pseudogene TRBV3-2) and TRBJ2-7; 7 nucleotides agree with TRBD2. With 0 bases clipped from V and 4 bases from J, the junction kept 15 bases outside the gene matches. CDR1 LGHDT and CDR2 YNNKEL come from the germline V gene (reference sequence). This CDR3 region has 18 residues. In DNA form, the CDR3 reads TGTGCCAGCAGCCAAGAAAGATTGTCGCGGGAGAAAGGATACGAGCAGTACTTC. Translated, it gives CASSQERLSREKGYEQYF.

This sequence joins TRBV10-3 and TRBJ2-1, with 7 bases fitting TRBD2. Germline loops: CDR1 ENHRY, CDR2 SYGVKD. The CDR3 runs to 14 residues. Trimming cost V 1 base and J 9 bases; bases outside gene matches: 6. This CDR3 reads CAISEWEGGTEQFF. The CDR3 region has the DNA TGTGCCATCAGTGAGTGGGAGGGCGGGACTGAGCAGTTCTTC.

The CDR3 reads CASSLLDREYTDTQYF. The CDR3 DNA is TGTGCCAGCAGCTTATTGGACAGGGAGTACACAGATACGCAGTATTTT. The V gene is TRBV11-1, the J gene TRBJ2-3; 8 nucleotides line up with TRBD1. The junction had 6 bases not matched to a gene; V was cut back by 2 bases and J by 2 bases. The germline V gene has CDR1 SGHAT and CDR2 FQDESV (reference sequence). This CDR3 is 16 amino acids long.

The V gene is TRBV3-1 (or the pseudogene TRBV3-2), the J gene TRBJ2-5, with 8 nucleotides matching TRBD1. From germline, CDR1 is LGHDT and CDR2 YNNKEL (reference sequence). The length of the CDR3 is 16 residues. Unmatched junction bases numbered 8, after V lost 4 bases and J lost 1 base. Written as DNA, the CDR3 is TGTGCCAGCAGCCTCGAGACAGGGGAGATCCAAGAGACCCAGTACTTC. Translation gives CASSLETGEIQETQYF.

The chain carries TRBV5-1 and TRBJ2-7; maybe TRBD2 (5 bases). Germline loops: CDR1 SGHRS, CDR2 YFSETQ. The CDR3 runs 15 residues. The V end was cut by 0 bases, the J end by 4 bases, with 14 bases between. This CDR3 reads CASSLGGRGIYEQYF. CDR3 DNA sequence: TGCGCCAGCAGCTTGGGAGGTCGGGGTATATACGAGCAGTACTTC.

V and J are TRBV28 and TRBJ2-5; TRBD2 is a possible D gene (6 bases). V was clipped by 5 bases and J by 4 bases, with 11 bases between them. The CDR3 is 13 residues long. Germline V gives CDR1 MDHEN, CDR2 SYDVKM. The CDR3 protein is CASSPTRAETQYF. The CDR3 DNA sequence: TGTGCCAGCAGTCCGACTAGAGCAGAGACCCAGTACTTC.

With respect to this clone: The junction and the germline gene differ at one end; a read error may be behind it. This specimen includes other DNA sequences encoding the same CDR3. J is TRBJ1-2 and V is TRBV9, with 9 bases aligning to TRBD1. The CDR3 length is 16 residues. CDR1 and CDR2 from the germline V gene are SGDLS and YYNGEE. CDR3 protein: CASSPEGTGRVRGYTF. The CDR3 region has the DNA TGTGCCAGCAGCCCCGAGGGGACAGGGAGGGTTAGGGGCTACACCTTT.

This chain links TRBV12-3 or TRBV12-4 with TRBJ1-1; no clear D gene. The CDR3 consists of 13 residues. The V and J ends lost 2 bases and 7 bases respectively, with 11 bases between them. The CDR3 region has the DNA TGTGCCAGCAGTTTATCTTCTCCTTATGAAGCTTTCTTT. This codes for CASSLSSPYEAFF.

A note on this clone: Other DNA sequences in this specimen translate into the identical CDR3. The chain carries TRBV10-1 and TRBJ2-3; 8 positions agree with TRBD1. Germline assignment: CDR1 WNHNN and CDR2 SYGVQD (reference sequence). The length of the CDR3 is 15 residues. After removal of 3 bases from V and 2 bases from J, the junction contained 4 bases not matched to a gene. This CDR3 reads CASSDGTGDTDTQYF. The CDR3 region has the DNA TGCGCCAGCAGTGACGGGACAGGAGACACAGATACGCAGTATTTT.

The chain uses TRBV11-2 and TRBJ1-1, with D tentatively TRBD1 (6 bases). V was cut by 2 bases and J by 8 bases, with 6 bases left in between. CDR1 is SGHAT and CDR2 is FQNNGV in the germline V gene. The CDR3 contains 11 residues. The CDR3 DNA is TGTGCCAGCAGCTTAACAGGGGAAGCTTTCTTT. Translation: CASSLTGEAFF.

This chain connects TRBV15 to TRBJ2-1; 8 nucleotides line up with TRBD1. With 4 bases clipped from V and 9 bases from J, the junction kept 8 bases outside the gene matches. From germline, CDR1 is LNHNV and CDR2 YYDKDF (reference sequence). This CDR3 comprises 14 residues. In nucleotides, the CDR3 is TGTGCCACCAGCACAGGTGTAGGACAGGGTGAGCAGTTCTTC. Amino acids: CATSTGVGQGEQFF.

In DNA form, the CDR3 reads TGTGCCAGCAGTTTAGTTATAAACTATGGCTACACCTTC. Protein sequence: CASSLVINYGYTF. V gene TRBV12-3 or TRBV12-4 combines with J gene TRBJ1-2; no firm D call. V shed 1 base and J shed 2 bases, with 5 bases lying between them. The CDR3 extends over 13 amino acids.

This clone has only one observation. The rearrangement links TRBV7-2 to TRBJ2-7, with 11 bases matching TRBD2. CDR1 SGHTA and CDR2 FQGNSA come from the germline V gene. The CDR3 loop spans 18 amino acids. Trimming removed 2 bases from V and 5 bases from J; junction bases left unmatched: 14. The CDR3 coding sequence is TGTGCCAGCAGCTTACTGGCACAGGGCCTAGCGGGAGGCCACGAGCAGTACTTC. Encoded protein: CASSLLAQGLAGGHEQYF.